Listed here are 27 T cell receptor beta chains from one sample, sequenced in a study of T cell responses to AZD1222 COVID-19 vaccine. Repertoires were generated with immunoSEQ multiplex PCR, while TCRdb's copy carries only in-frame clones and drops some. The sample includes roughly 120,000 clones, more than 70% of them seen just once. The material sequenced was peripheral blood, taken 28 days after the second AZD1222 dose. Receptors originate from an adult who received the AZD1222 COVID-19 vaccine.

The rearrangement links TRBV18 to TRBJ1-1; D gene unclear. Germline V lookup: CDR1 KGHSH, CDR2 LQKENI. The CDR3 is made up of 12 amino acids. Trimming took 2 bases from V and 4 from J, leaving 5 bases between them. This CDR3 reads CASSPGLTEAFF. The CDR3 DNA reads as TGTGCCAGCTCACCAGGGCTCACTGAAGCTTTCTTT.

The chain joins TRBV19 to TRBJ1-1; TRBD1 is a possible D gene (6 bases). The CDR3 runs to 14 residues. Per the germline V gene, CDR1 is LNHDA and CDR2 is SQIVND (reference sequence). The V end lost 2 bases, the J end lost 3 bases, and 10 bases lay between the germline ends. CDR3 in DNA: TGTGCCAGTAGTATACTAGGACAGTACACTGAAGCTTTCTTT. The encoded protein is CASSILGQYTEAFF.

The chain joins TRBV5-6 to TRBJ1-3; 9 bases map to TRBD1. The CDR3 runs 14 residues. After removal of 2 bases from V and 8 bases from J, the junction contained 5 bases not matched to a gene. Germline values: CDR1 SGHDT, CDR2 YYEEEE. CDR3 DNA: TGTGCCAGCAGCTTTGGGACAGGGACGCACACCATATATTTT. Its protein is CASSFGTGTHTIYF.

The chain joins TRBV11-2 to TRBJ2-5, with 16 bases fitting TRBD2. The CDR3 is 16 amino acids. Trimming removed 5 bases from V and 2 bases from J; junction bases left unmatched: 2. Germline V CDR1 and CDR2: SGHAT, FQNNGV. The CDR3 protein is CASSQGLAGGQETQYF. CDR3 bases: TGTGCCAGCAGCCAGGGACTAGCGGGAGGGCAAGAGACCCAGTACTTC.

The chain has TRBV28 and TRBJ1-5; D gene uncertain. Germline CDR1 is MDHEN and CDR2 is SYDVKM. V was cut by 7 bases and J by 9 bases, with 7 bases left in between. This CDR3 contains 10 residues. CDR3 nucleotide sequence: TGTGCCAGCACTCCTGCGCCCCAGCATTTT. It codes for CASTPAPQHF.

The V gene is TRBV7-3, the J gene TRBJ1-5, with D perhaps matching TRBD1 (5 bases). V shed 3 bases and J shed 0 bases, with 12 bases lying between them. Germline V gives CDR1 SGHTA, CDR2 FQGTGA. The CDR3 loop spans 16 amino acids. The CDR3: CASSLSGPDSNQPQHF. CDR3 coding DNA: TGTGCCAGCAGCTTGTCAGGGCCGGATAGCAATCAGCCCCAGCATTTT. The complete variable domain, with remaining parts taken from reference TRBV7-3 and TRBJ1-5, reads GAGVSQTPSNKVTEKGKYVELRCDPISGHTALYWYRQSLGQGPEFLIYFQGTGAADDSGLPNDRFFAVRPEGSVSTLKIQRTERGDSAVYLCASSLSGPDSNQPQHFGDGTRLSIL.

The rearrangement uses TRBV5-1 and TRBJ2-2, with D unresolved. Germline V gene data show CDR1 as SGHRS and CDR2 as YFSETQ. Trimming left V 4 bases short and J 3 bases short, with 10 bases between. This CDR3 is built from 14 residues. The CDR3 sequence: CASSRTEYTGELFF. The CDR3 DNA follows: TGCGCCAGCAGCCGGACGGAATACACCGGGGAGCTGTTTTTT. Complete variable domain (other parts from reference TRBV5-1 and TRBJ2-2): KAGVTQTPRYLIKTRGQQVTLSCSPISGHRSVSWYQQTPGQGLQFLFEYFSETQRNKGNFPGRFSGRQFSNSRSEMNVSTLELGDSALYLCASSRTEYTGELFFGEGSRLTVL.

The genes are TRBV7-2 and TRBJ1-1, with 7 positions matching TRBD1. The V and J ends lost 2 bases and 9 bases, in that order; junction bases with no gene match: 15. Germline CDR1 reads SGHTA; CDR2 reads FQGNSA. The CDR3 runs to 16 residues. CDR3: CASSLWESYEGAKAFF. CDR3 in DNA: TGTGCCAGCAGCTTATGGGAGAGTTACGAGGGGGCGAAAGCTTTCTTT. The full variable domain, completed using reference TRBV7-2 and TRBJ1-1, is GAGVSQSPSNKVTEKGKDVELRCDPISGHTALYWYRQSLGQGLEFLIYFQGNSAPDKSGLPSDRFSAERTGGSVSTLTIQRTQQEDSAVYLCASSLWESYEGAKAFFGQGTRLTVV.

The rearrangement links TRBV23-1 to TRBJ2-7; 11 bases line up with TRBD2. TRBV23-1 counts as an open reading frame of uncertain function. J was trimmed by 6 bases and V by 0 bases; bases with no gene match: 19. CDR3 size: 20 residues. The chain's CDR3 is CASSQSSVTSGGQLPGEQYF. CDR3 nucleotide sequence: TGCGCCAGCAGTCAATCATCAGTAACTAGCGGGGGACAACTTCCGGGCGAGCAGTACTTC.

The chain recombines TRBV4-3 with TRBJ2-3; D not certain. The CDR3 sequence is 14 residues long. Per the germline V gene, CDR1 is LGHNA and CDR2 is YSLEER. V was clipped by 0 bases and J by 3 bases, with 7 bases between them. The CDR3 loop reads CASSQDRQTDTQYF. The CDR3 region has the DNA TGCGCCAGCAGCCAAGATAGGCAGACAGATACGCAGTATTTT.

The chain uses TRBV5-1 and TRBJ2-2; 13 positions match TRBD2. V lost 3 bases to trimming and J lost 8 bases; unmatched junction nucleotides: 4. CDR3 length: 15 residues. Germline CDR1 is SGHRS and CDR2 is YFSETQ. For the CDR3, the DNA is TGCGCCAGCAGCTGGGGGACTAGCGGGAATGGGGAGCTGTTTTTT. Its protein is CASSWGTSGNGELFF.

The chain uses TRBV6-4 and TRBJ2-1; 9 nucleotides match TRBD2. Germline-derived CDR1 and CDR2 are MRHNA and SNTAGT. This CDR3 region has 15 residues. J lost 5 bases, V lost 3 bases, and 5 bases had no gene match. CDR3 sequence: CASSEGGGGNNEQFF. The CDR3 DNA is TGTGCCAGCAGTGAAGGCGGGGGGGGGAACAATGAGCAGTTCTTC.

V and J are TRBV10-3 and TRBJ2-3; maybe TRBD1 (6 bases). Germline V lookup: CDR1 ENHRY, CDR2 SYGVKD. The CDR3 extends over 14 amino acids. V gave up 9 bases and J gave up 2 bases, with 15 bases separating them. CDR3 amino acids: CAIARDTTTDTQYF. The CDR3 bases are TGTGCCATTGCCCGGGACACAACCACAGATACGCAGTATTTT.

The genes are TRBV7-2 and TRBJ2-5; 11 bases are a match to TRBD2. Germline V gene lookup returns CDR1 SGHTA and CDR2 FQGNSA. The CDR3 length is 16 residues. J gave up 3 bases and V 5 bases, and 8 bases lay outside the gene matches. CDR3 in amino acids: CASSQAGLAGKETQYF. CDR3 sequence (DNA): TGTGCCAGCAGCCAAGCCGGACTAGCGGGTAAAGAGACCCAGTACTTC.

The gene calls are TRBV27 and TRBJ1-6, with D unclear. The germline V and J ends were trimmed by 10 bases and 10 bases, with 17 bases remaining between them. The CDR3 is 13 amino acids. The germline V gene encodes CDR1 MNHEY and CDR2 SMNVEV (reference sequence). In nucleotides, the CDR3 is TGTGCCACCTCAGACCCGATCGGATCACCCCTCCACTTT. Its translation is CATSDPIGSPLHF.

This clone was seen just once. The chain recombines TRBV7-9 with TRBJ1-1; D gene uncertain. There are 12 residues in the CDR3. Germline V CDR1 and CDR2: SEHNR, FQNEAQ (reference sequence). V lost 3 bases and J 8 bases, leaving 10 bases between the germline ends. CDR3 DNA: TGTGCCAGCAGCTTGGGCTTGGGAGAAGCTTTCTTT. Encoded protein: CASSLGLGEAFF.

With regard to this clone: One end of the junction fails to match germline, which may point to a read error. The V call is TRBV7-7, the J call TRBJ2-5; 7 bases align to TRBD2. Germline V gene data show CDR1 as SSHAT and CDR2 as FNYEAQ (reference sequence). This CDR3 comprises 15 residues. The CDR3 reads CASSWGGSSQETQYF. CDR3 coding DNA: TGTGCTAGCAGTTGGGGCGGGAGCTCACAAGAGACCCAGTACTTC.

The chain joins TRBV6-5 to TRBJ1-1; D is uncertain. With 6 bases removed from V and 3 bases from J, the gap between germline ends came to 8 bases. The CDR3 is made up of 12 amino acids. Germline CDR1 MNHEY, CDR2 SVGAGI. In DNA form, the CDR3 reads TGTGCCAGCAGCCGGACGGACACTGAAGCTTTCTTT. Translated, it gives CASSRTDTEAFF.

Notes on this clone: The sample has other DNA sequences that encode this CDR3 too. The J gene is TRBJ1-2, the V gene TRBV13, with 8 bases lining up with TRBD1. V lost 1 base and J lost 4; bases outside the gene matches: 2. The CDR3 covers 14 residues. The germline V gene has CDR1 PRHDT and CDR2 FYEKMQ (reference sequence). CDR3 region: CASSLAGGAYGYTF. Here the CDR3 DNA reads TGTGCCAGCAGCTTAGCAGGGGGCGCCTATGGCTACACCTTC.

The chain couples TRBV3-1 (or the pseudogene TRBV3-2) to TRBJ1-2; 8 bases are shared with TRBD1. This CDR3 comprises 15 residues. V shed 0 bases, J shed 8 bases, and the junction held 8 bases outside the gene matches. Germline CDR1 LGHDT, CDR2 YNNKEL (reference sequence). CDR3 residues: CASSQEGQGAQGYTF. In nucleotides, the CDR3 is TGTGCCAGCAGCCAAGAGGGGCAGGGGGCTCAAGGCTACACCTTC.

CDR3 sequence reads: CASRIGDQPQHF. CDR3 DNA sequence: TGTGCCAGCAGGATTGGAGATCAGCCCCAGCATTTT. The genes are TRBV2 and TRBJ1-5; D is unclear. This CDR3 contains 12 residues. V lost 6 bases and J lost 5, with 8 bases in between. CDR1 is SNHLY and CDR2 is FYNNEI in the germline V gene.

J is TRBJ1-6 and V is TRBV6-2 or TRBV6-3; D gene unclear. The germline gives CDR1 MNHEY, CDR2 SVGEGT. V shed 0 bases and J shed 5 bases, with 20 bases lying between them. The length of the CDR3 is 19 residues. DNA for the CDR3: TGTGCCAGCAGTTACTCGAGACGACGGGTATGGTGGGATAATTCACCCCTCCACTTT. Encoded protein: CASSYSRRRVWWDNSPLHF.

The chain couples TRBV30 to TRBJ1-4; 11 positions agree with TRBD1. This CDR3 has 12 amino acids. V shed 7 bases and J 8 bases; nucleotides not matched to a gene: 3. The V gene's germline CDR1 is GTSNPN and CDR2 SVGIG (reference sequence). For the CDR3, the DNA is TGTGCCTACCGGGACAGGGGGGAAAAACTGTTTTTT. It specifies CAYRDRGEKLFF. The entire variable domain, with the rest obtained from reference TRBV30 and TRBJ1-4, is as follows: SQTIHQWPATLVQPVGSPLSLECTVEGTSNPNLYWYRQAAGRGLQLLFYSVGIGQISSEVPQNLSASRPQDRQFILSSKKLLLSDSGFYLCAYRDRGEKLFFGSGTQLSVL.

The CDR3 loop reads CASSLGVFSAEAFF. Written as DNA, the CDR3 is TGTGCCAGCAGCTTAGGGGTCTTCTCCGCTGAAGCTTTCTTT. This chain joins TRBV11-3 and TRBJ1-1; D is unresolved. The CDR3 extends over 14 amino acids. Germline CDR1 reads SGHNT; CDR2 reads YENEEA. Deletions cut 1 base from V and 6 bases from J, with 12 bases between.

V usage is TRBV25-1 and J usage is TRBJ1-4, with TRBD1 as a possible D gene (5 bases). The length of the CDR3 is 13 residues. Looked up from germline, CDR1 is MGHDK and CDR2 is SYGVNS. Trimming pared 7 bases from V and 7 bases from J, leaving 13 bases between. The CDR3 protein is CASNRGVREKLFF. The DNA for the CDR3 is TGTGCCAGCAACCGGGGGGTCCGTGAAAAACTGTTTTTT.

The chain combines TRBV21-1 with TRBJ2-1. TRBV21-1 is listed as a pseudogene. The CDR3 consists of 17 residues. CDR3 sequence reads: CASSKVSWPPNNNEQFF. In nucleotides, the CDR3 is TGTGCCAGCAGCAAAGTTAGTTGGCCCCCAAATAACAATGAGCAGTTCTTC.

CDR3 in amino acids: CASSFSGVEETGYTF. In DNA form, the CDR3 reads TGTGCCAGCAGCTTTTCGGGGGTGGAAGAGACTGGCTACACCTTC. This chain connects TRBV11-1 to TRBJ1-2; a possible D gene is TRBD1 (5 bases). The CDR3 consists of 15 residues. With 3 bases removed from V and 7 bases from J, the gap between germline ends came to 18 bases. Germline assignment: CDR1 SGHAT and CDR2 FQDESV (reference sequence).